This T cell receptor (beta chain) was sequenced during a study of PD-1 blockade in classical Hodgkin lymphoma. Time point indicated: cycle 4 day 1 (C4D1), after less than seven weeks of nivolumab. Autologous stem cell transplantation was followed by relapse in every patient, and brentuximab vedotin exposure varied. CD4+ T cells were purified from thawed PBMCs by magnetic negative selection. The study, taken as a whole, reports: Baseline TCR diversity was reportedly lower in newly diagnosed patients than healthy donors. Baseline diversity in complete responders resembled that of newly diagnosed patients.

The table came from immunoSEQ multiplex PCR; TCRdb's copy has only in-frame clones and leaves some out. The repertoire holds 25,000 to 35,000 clones, with roughly 80% as singletons. The CDR3 has 13 residues. Trimming removed 2 bases at V and 2 bases at J, with 8 bases between. Germline V gene data show CDR1 as SGHRS and CDR2 as YFSETQ. Regarding this clone: What it binds is not known.

Sample: CD4+ T cells from blood, taken before the fourth cycle of nivolumab. This TCR was recovered from a human donor with classical Hodgkin lymphoma. This chain uses TRBV5-1 with TRBJ2-7, with D possibly being TRBD1 (6 bases). The CDR3 here is CASSFQGPYEQYF. The CDR3 DNA sequence: TGCGCCAGCAGCTTCCAGGGGCCCTACGAGCAGTACTTC.